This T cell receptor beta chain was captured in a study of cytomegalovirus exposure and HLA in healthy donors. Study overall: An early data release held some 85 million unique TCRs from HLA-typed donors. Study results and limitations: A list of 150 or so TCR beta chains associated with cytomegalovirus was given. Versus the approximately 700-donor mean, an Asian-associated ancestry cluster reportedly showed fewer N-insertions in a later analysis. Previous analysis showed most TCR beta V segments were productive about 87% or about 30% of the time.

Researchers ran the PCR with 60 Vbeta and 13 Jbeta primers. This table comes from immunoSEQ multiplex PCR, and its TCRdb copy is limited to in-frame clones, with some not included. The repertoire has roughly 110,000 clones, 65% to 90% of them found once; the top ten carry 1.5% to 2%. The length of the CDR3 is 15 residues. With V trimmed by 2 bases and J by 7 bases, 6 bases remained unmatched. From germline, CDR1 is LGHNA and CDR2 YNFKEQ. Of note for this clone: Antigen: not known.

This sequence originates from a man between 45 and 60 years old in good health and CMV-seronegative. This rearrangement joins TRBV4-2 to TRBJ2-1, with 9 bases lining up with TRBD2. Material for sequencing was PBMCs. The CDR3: CASSQQLLAGNEQFF. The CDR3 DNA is TGTGCCAGCAGCCAACAATTGCTAGCGGGGAATGAGCAGTTCTTC.